This T cell receptor beta chain was captured in a study of radiotherapy plus CTLA-4 blockade in lung cancer. Repertoires were generated with immunoSEQ multiplex PCR, while TCRdb's copy carries only in-frame clones and drops some. The table has under 65,000 clones, approximately 80% seen once. This clone was seen a handful of times. The V and J ends lost 6 bases and 0 bases, in that order; junction bases with no gene match: 4. The CDR3 is 17 amino acids. Looked up from germline, CDR1 is SGHTA and CDR2 is FQGTGA. The V call is TRBV7-3, the J call TRBJ2-2, with 13 bases identical to TRBD2. This clonotype was obtained from a human donor with non-small cell lung cancer whose response to radiotherapy plus ipilimumab could not be evaluated. The starting material was peripheral blood, obtained from a patient treated with radiotherapy plus ipilimumab. CDR3 sequence (DNA): TGTGCCAGCAGGCGGACTAGCGGGGGACCGAACACCGGGGAGCTGTTTTTT. This translates into CASRRTSGGPNTGELFF. The whole variable domain, remainder taken from reference TRBV7-3 and TRBJ2-2, is GAGVSQTPSNKVTEKGKYVELRCDPISGHTALYWYRQSLGQGPEFLIYFQGTGAADDSGLPNDRFFAVRPEGSVSTLKIQRTERGDSAVYLCASRRTSGGPNTGELFFGEGSRLTVL.